A selection of T cell receptor beta chains follows, all from one sample in a study of blood T cell repertoires in COVID-19. Only in-frame clones appear in the TCRdb table, and some are missing; sequencing was by immunoSEQ multiplex PCR. Counted here are 200,000 to 250,000 clones, around 84% occurring once; the ten biggest clones make up around 13%. Sequenced sample: peripheral blood. The receptors were gathered from a human donor in a cohort sampled during active COVID-19. CDR3s include the opening cysteine and the closing phenylalanine or tryptophan.

cdr3_aa | v_call | cdr3_length
CASSQAGETQYF | TRBV4-2 | 12
CASSLADTSRDTQYF | TRBV5-1 | 15
CASSLPGLGRDEQFF | TRBV7-8 | 15
CASSAPAGDNEQFF | TRBV19 | 14
CASSQEGEQGGNQPQHF | TRBV4-2 | 17
CASSLVGSGGRGQPQHF | TRBV7-8 | 17
CASSPRVMGANYGYTF | TRBV5-6 | 16
CASSWTGVSQPQHF | TRBV6-1 | 14
CARTQRESHTGELFF | TRBV19 | 15
CASSKDGEVYSSISYEQYF | TRBV5-1 | 19
CASSPGQHYGYTF | TRBV18 | 13
CASSLTSGNYEQYF | TRBV7-9 | 14
CASSQELTGSGYTF | TRBV3-1/TRBV3-2 | 14
CASSFMNFGSGNTIYF | TRBV7-9 | 16